The clone carrying this T cell receptor (beta chain) was seen many times. Its antigen is currently unknown. Axillary draining lymph nodes of breast cancer patients supplied the node samples. The data were taken from a study of breast tumors, draining lymph nodes, adjacent tissues. General study results and limits: Tumor repertoires ranked between lymph nodes and nontumor tissue in diversity, with V and J gene preferences. Tumor and nontumor repertoires were significantly more similar in luminal-like than in basal-like breast cancer. Findings are consistent with lymph node origin and intratumoral expansion of most tumor T cells.

The germline V gene encodes CDR1 SEHNR and CDR2 FQNEAQ (reference sequence). The CDR3 is 13 residues long. Between the trimmed V and J ends, which lost 6 bases and 5 bases, there was a span of 10 bases. TCRdb independently ran MiXCR on the multiplex PCR reads; one entry per CDR3 protein. The data hold 90,000 to 120,000 distinct CDR3 sequences, with about 20% observed a single time. The V call is TRBV7-9, the J call TRBJ2-2, with D tentatively TRBD2 (5 bases). The receptor was derived from a female donor with breast cancer. Some clones in this sample may be carry-over from other donors' samples. Sequencing was carried out using axillary lymph node tissue. The CDR3: CASSLRVTGELFF. CDR3 coding DNA: TGTGCCAGCAGTTTGCGGGTAACCGGGGAGCTGTTTTTT.